This is a list of T cell receptor beta chains from one sample in a study of PD-1 blockade in classical Hodgkin lymphoma. Here immunoSEQ multiplex PCR was the method, and the copy in TCRdb shows in-frame clones only, minus some. The sample carries 50,000 to 75,000 clones, roughly 91% recorded once. The sequenced sample was peripheral blood mononuclear cells (PBMCs), obtained before the second cycle of nivolumab. These receptors were taken from a human donor with classical Hodgkin lymphoma. CDR3s include the opening cysteine and the closing phenylalanine or tryptophan. D genes are given only for firm matches. Where a row states a size, it is once, few, many or the class of an expanded clone; other rows omit it.

size: NA
V: TRBV19
J: TRBJ1-2
D: NA
CDR3: CASSSSVIHYGYTF
DNA: TGTGCCAGTAGTTCATCCGTCATTCACTATGGCTACACCTTC

size: NA
V: TRBV6-5
J: TRBJ1-1
D: NA
CDR3: CASMGDARRSFF
DNA: TGTGCCAGCATGGGGGACGCCAGGAGGTCTTTCTTT

size: NA
V: TRBV10-1
J: TRBJ2-3
D: NA
CDR3: CASQLVRTDTQYF
DNA: TGCGCCAGCCAGTTAGTTCGCACGGATACGCAGTATTTT

size: few
V: TRBV5-1
J: TRBJ1-1
D: NA
CDR3: CASSQGFNTEAFF
DNA: TGCGCCAGCAGCCAGGGGTTCAACACTGAAGCTTTCTTT

size: once
V: TRBV9
J: TRBJ2-3
D: NA
CDR3: CASSAHTDTQYF
DNA: TGTGCCAGCAGCGCCCACACAGATACGCAGTATTTT

size: NA
V: TRBV28
J: TRBJ1-2
D: TRBD1
CDR3: CASRTGAHYGYTF
DNA: TGTGCCAGCAGGACAGGGGCTCACTATGGCTACACCTTC

size: NA
V: TRBV27
J: TRBJ2-6
D: NA
CDR3: CASSYVTGANVLTF
DNA: TGTGCCAGCAGTTACGTGACTGGGGCCAACGTCCTGACTTTC

size: few
V: TRBV5-1
J: TRBJ2-2
D: NA
CDR3: CASSSLGATGELFF
DNA: TGCGCCAGCAGCTCCCTGGGGGCAACCGGGGAGCTGTTTTTT

size: NA
V: TRBV7-9
J: TRBJ2-7
D: NA
CDR3: CASSLQAPTSSYEQYF
DNA: TGTGCCAGCAGCTTACAGGCCCCAACAAGCTCCTACGAGCAGTACTTC

size: NA
V: TRBV5-1
J: TRBJ1-4
D: TRBD1
CDR3: CASSAGGTGNEKLFF
DNA: TGCGCCAGCAGCGCGGGCGGGACAGGGAATGAAAAACTGTTTTTT

size: once
V: TRBV7-9
J: TRBJ1-1
D: NA
CDR3: CASSLGAGLNTEAFF
DNA: TGTGCCAGCAGCTTAGGGGCGGGCCTGAACACTGAAGCTTTCTTT

size: NA
V: TRBV9
J: TRBJ1-2
D: NA
CDR3: CASSVGQQYGYTF
DNA: TGTGCCAGCAGCGTAGGGCAGCAGTACGGCTACACCTTC

size: NA
V: TRBV5-1
J: TRBJ2-1
D: NA
CDR3: CASSLEGSYNEQFF
DNA: TGCGCCAGCAGCTTGGAAGGATCCTACAATGAGCAGTTCTTC

size: NA
V: TRBV7-3
J: TRBJ2-2
D: NA
CDR3: CASSPQGGTSYTGELFF
DNA: TGTGCCAGCAGCCCCCAGGGCGGGACAAGCTACACCGGGGAGCTGTTTTTT

size: once
V: TRBV7-9
J: TRBJ2-1
D: NA
CDR3: CAGTGMGNEQFF
DNA: TGTGCCGGCACAGGGATGGGGAATGAGCAGTTCTTC

size: once
V: TRBV7-8
J: TRBJ2-7
D: NA
CDR3: CASSVAMTTEQYF
DNA: TGTGCCAGCAGCGTAGCTATGACAACCGAGCAGTACTTC

size: NA
V: TRBV5-1
J: TRBJ2-1
D: NA
CDR3: CASSGATSYNEQFF
DNA: TGCGCCAGCTCAGGAGCTACCTCCTACAATGAGCAGTTCTTC

size: NA
V: TRBV11-2
J: TRBJ2-5
D: NA
CDR3: CASSLRGETQYF
DNA: TGTGCCAGCAGCCTCCGGGGGGAGACCCAGTACTTC

size: NA
V: TRBV5-1
J: TRBJ2-7
D: NA
CDR3: CASRPGTGSREQYF
DNA: TGCGCCAGCAGACCAGGGACCGGTTCTCGAGAGCAGTACTTC

size: NA
V: TRBV7-8
J: TRBJ1-2
D: NA
CDR3: CASSLEFPNYGYTF
DNA: TGTGCCAGCAGCTTAGAGTTCCCTAACTATGGCTACACCTTC

size: once
V: TRBV7-9
J: TRBJ2-7
D: NA
CDR3: CASSLAKGATRYEQYF
DNA: TGTGCCAGCAGCTTAGCGAAAGGGGCGACGCGCTACGAGCAGTACTTC

size: NA
V: TRBV5-4
J: TRBJ1-6
D: NA
CDR3: CASSFPGTSPLHF
DNA: TGTGCCAGCAGCTTTCCAGGGACTTCACCCCTCCACTTT

size: NA
V: TRBV10-3
J: TRBJ2-2
D: NA
CDR3: CAISESSRAIRYTGELFF
DNA: TGTGCCATCAGTGAGTCGTCCAGGGCGATAAGGTACACCGGGGAGCTGTTTTTT

size: NA
V: TRBV6-5
J: TRBJ2-7
D: TRBD2
CDR3: CASSFSGLAGLYEQYF
DNA: TGTGCCAGCAGTTTCTCCGGACTAGCGGGGTTATACGAGCAGTACTTC

size: NA
V: TRBV5-1
J: TRBJ1-1
D: NA
CDR3: CASSLEGRGNTEAFF
DNA: TGCGCCAGCAGCTTGGAAGGTAGGGGGAACACTGAAGCTTTCTTT

size: NA
V: TRBV19
J: TRBJ2-2
D: TRBD2
CDR3: CASSAYTSGGSHTGELFF
DNA: TGTGCCAGTAGTGCTTACACTAGCGGGGGTTCCCACACCGGGGAGCTGTTTTTT

size: few
V: TRBV6-1
J: TRBJ2-1
D: NA
CDR3: CASSEAQGGAGEQFF
DNA: TGTGCCAGCAGTGAAGCGCAAGGGGGGGCGGGTGAGCAGTTCTTC

size: NA
V: TRBV11-2
J: TRBJ1-2
D: NA
CDR3: CASSLDLDGLDGYTF
DNA: TGTGCCAGCAGCTTAGATCTCGACGGCCTCGATGGCTACACCTTC

size: NA
V: TRBV5-4
J: TRBJ2-7
D: NA
CDR3: CASSLAGTGPYEQYF
DNA: TGTGCCAGCAGCTTGGCCGGGACGGGGCCCTACGAGCAGTACTTC